The clone carrying this T cell receptor (beta chain) was seen repeatedly, ten times or more. Its target is not known. The entry originates in a study of T cells after yellow fever vaccination. Trimming removed 6 bases from V and 2 bases from J; junction bases left unmatched: 4. The CDR3 length is 14 residues. Germline CDR1 MDHEN, CDR2 SYDVKM. TCRdb called the 5' RACE reads again in MiXCR, with one record for every CDR3 protein. Among nearly 30,000 distinct CDR3 sequences, 5% were seen once, and the ten largest hold approximately 39%. General study results and limits: Post-booster repertoires again held most primary-vaccination clones (about 96% CD4, about 88% CD8). Faster peaking, at day 5 versus 15, marked a secondary response that was weaker. Abundant clonotypes from the bulk population could contaminate FACS-sorted repertoires.

This clonotype was sampled from a man aged 25 to 45 who received the YFV17D yellow fever vaccine. Sequenced material: CD8+ T cells sorted from PBMCs, taken 10 days after the yellow fever booster vaccination. This chain uses TRBV28 with TRBJ2-3, with TRBD1 matching over 8 bases. The CDR3 spells CASSPDRVTDTQYF. The CDR3 DNA reads as TGTGCCAGCAGCCCGGACAGGGTCACAGATACGCAGTATTTT.